Below, 13 T cell receptor beta chains from the same sample are listed, as sequenced in a study of cytomegalovirus exposure and HLA in healthy donors. A multiplex PCR was run with 60 Vbeta primers and 13 Jbeta primers. Produced via immunoSEQ multiplex PCR; TCRdb's table is partial and in-frame only. The sample contains 130,000 to 150,000 clones, around 76% of which appear only once. The material sequenced was PBMCs. The receptors shown here come from a male donor in good health and CMV-seronegative.

The J gene is TRBJ1-3, the V gene TRBV18; maybe TRBD1 (5 bases). Germline values: CDR1 KGHSH, CDR2 LQKENI. The CDR3 has 16 amino acids. Trimming removed 3 bases from V and 1 base from J, with 13 bases in between. DNA of the CDR3: TGTGCCAGCTCACCGGGGACTGCAAGTTCTGGAAACACCATATATTTT. Amino acid sequence: CASSPGTASSGNTIYF.

This clone was picked up a small number of times. This chain joins TRBV5-4 and TRBJ1-1, with TRBD1 as a possible D gene (6 bases). The germline V gene encodes CDR1 SGHNT and CDR2 YYREEE (reference sequence). The CDR3 has 14 amino acids. Trimming stripped 2 bases from V and 0 bases from J, with 8 bases between. The CDR3 is CASSFDRMNTEAFF. CDR3 DNA: TGTGCCAGCAGCTTTGACAGGATGAACACTGAAGCTTTCTTT.

This chain uses TRBV6-5 with TRBJ1-3, with TRBD1 as a possible D gene (6 bases). Trimming left V 2 bases short and J 1 base short, with 6 bases between. Germline V gene lookup returns CDR1 MNHEY and CDR2 SVGAGI. This CDR3 comprises 14 residues. The CDR3 nucleotides are TGTGCCAGCAGTTACGGGACATCTGGAAACACCATATATTTT. Its protein is CASSYGTSGNTIYF.

This chain connects TRBV14 to TRBJ2-6; 8 nucleotides line up with TRBD1. Losses at the gene ends were 3 bases for V and 2 bases for J; bases not matched to a gene: 3. The V gene's germline CDR1 is SGHDN and CDR2 FVKESK. The CDR3 extends over 16 amino acids. Written as DNA, the CDR3 is TGTGCCAGCAGCCAGACAGGGGTTCCTGGGGCCAACGTCCTGACTTTC. The encoded protein is CASSQTGVPGANVLTF.

This clone has just a few counts. V is TRBV30 and J is TRBJ1-3; D is ambiguous. Trimming stripped 5 bases from V and 0 bases from J, with 8 bases between. The germline gives CDR1 GTSNPN, CDR2 SVGIG (reference sequence). This CDR3 spans 13 amino acids. CDR3 region: CAWGTRSGNTIYF. The CDR3 DNA reads as TGTGCCTGGGGTACACGCTCTGGAAACACCATATATTTT.

CDR3 sequence: CASSPTGGSSYNEQFF. CDR3 coding DNA: TGTGCCAGCTCACCCACCGGCGGGAGCTCCTACAATGAGCAGTTCTTC. The chain carries TRBV18 and TRBJ2-1, with 7 nucleotides matching TRBD2. Per the germline V gene, CDR1 is KGHSH and CDR2 is LQKENI. This CDR3 has 16 amino acids. V lost 3 bases and J lost 0; bases outside the gene matches: 5.

This clone has a handful of counts. The gene calls are TRBV30 and TRBJ1-1; weak D call: TRBD1 (6 bases). CDR1 GTSNPN and CDR2 SVGIG come from the germline V gene (reference sequence). This CDR3 contains 15 residues. Trimming left V 0 bases short and J 1 base short, with 12 bases between. Here the CDR3 DNA reads TGTGCCTGGAGTGTACGTCTGGGGGCGAACACTGAAGCTTTCTTT. It codes for CAWSVRLGANTEAFF.

The chain employs TRBV9 and TRBJ2-7; 9 nucleotides agree with TRBD1. Germline values: CDR1 SGDLS, CDR2 YYNGEE. This CDR3 comprises 14 residues. With V trimmed by 3 bases and J by 4 bases, 5 bases remained unmatched. CDR3 in DNA: TGTGCCAGCAGCGAGGGGGGACAGGGATACGAGCAGTACTTC. This translates into CASSEGGQGYEQYF.

The rearrangement links TRBV5-4 to TRBJ1-2; TRBD1 might be the D (5 bases). V gave up 2 bases and J gave up 8 bases, with 16 bases separating them. CDR1 is SGHNT, CDR2 YYREEE, per germline (reference sequence). The length of the CDR3 is 14 residues. CDR3 sequence reads: CASSFWGGGVGYTF. The CDR3 region has the DNA TGTGCCAGCAGCTTTTGGGGCGGTGGGGTCGGCTACACCTTC.

V usage is TRBV4-3 and J usage is TRBJ2-7; D might be TRBD1 (5 bases). Germline-derived CDR1 and CDR2 are LGHNA and YSLEER. Trimming took off 0 bases at V and 1 base at J, with 10 bases between the two ends. The CDR3 loop spans 15 amino acids. DNA of the CDR3: TGCGCCAGCAGCCAAGATCGAGACAGTTCCTACGAGCAGTACTTC. Amino acid sequence: CASSQDRDSSYEQYF.

This chain joins TRBV27 and TRBJ2-1, with TRBD2 as a possible D gene (6 bases). The CDR3 contains 13 residues. Germline loops: CDR1 MNHEY, CDR2 SMNVEV (reference sequence). V lost 8 bases and J lost 8, with 16 bases in between. The CDR3 region is CASRRDVSDEQFF. The CDR3 region has the DNA TGTGCCAGCCGGCGGGACGTGTCGGATGAGCAGTTCTTC.

The CDR3, as DNA: TGTGCCAGCAGTCTTAACAATCAGCCCCAGCATTTT. Protein product: CASSLNNQPQHF. The chain uses TRBV5-4 and TRBJ1-5; D not resolved. This CDR3 has 12 amino acids. Trimming shortened V by 5 bases and J by 3 bases, and 6 bases separated the two germline ends. Looked up from germline, CDR1 is SGHNT and CDR2 is YYREEE (reference sequence).

The sample holds one count of this clone. The chain has TRBV25-1 and TRBJ2-7; no clear D. Germline values: CDR1 MGHDK, CDR2 SYGVNS. The CDR3 runs to 13 residues. Trimming cost V 1 base and J 6 bases, with 10 bases left between them. CDR3 in DNA: TGTGCCAGCAGTGAATTGGCCCGGAGCGAGCAGTACTTC. Its translation: CASSELARSEQYF.